These 17 T cell receptor beta chains share one sample of origin, sequenced in a study of blood T cell repertoires in COVID-19. Method: immunoSEQ multiplex PCR; TCRdb's copy keeps in-frame clones and lacks some. The repertoire holds more than 250,000 clones, with approximately 91% as singletons. The material sequenced was peripheral blood. The origin of the receptors is a human donor in a cohort sampled during active COVID-19.

Here the CDR3 DNA reads TGTGCCAGCAGCCAGACAGAGAACACCGGGGAGCTGTTTTTT. This sequence encodes CASSQTENTGELFF. The V call is TRBV6-2 or TRBV6-3, the J call TRBJ2-2, with D possibly matching TRBD1 (5 bases). The germline V gene has CDR1 MNHEY and CDR2 SVGEGT. CDR3 length: 14 amino acids. Deletions cut 6 bases from V and 1 base from J, with 9 bases between.

The V and J genes are TRBV19 and TRBJ1-1; TRBD1 agrees at 7 bases. V gave up 7 bases and J gave up 2 bases; unmatched junction bases: 7. This CDR3 contains 14 residues. Germline CDR1 LNHDA, CDR2 SQIVND (reference sequence). CDR3 sequence: CASTPRQGNTEAFF. The CDR3, as DNA: TGTGCCAGTACCCCACGACAGGGAAACACTGAAGCTTTCTTT.

The rearrangement joins TRBV5-1 to TRBJ2-7; D perhaps matches TRBD1 (6 bases). CDR1 is SGHRS and CDR2 is YFSETQ in the germline V gene. The CDR3 runs 14 residues. With 0 bases removed from V and 7 bases from J, the gap between germline ends came to 14 bases. This CDR3 reads CASSLGGPGTEQYF. As DNA, the CDR3 is TGCGCCAGCAGCTTGGGGGGGCCCGGCACTGAGCAGTACTTC.

The gene calls are TRBV10-3 and TRBJ2-7; 7 bases agree with TRBD1. There are 13 residues in the CDR3. Trimming cost V 5 bases and J 4 bases; bases outside gene matches: 5. CDR1 is ENHRY, CDR2 SYGVKD, per germline. CDR3 protein: CAISRDSRYEQYF. In DNA, the CDR3 is TGTGCCATCAGTAGGGACAGCCGGTACGAGCAGTACTTC.

The chain recombines TRBV11-2 with TRBJ1-2; D not resolved. The CDR3 has 12 amino acids. V was pared by 3 bases and J by 1 base, with 3 bases between. CDR1 and CDR2 (germline): SGHAT, FQNNGV. CDR3 amino acids: CASSFRNYGYTF. The CDR3 nucleotides are TGTGCCAGCAGCTTCCGTAACTATGGCTACACCTTC.

The chain uses TRBV5-8 and TRBJ1-4; possibly TRBD1 for D (5 bases). V was cut by 0 bases and J by 7 bases, with 13 bases left in between. This CDR3 has 15 amino acids. CDR1 and CDR2 (germline): SGHTS, YDEGEE. This chain's CDR3 is CASSLGAGGGEKLFF. CDR3 in DNA: TGTGCCAGCAGCTTGGGCGCCGGGGGGGGTGAAAAACTGTTTTTT.

The chain employs TRBV5-1 and TRBJ2-2, with TRBD2 matching 9 bases. This CDR3 has 14 amino acids. V lost 4 bases and J lost 9; bases outside the gene matches: 7. Germline loops: CDR1 SGHRS, CDR2 YFSETQ. Here the CDR3 reads CASSPGTSPRELFF. The CDR3 DNA reads TGCGCCAGCAGCCCCGGGACTAGCCCGAGGGAGCTGTTTTTT.

The chain is built from TRBV10-3 and TRBJ2-7; possible D gene TRBD2, 6 bases. Trimming cost V 2 bases and J 3 bases, with 17 bases left between them. Looked up from germline, CDR1 is ENHRY and CDR2 is SYGVKD. There are 16 residues in the CDR3. CDR3 amino acids: CAISEPKAGLFYEQYF. As DNA, the CDR3 is TGTGCCATCAGTGAGCCTAAAGCGGGCCTTTTCTACGAGCAGTACTTC.

The count of this clone is one. The chain has TRBV12-3 or TRBV12-4 and TRBJ2-7, with a possible D match to TRBD2 (6 bases). The V gene lost 5 bases and the J gene lost 4 bases, with 9 bases spanning the gap. The CDR3 has 12 residues. DNA for the CDR3: TGTGCCAGCAGTCTGGCGGGATACGAGCAGTACTTC. This encodes CASSLAGYEQYF.

This clone showed up just once. This chain joins TRBV5-1 and TRBJ1-4; D not certain. Germline V CDR1 and CDR2: SGHRS, YFSETQ. This CDR3 is 15 amino acids long. V was shortened by 1 base and J by 6 bases, with 13 bases between the two germline ends. The CDR3 protein is CASSLSVGKDEKLFF. The CDR3 nucleotides read TGCGCCAGCAGCTTGTCGGTTGGTAAAGATGAAAAACTGTTTTTT.

This rearrangement joins TRBV28 to TRBJ1-6; D perhaps matches TRBD1 (5 bases). V lost 1 base, J lost 7 bases, and 14 bases lay in between. CDR1 is MDHEN and CDR2 is SYDVKM in the germline V gene. CDR3 size: 16 residues. This CDR3 reads CASSLFPGSNNSPLHF. The CDR3 DNA reads as TGTGCCAGCAGTTTATTCCCAGGGTCAAACAATTCACCCCTCCACTTT.

This clone was seen a single time. The rearrangement uses TRBV18 and TRBJ1-1; weak D call: TRBD1 (6 bases). The CDR3 has 19 residues. The germline gives CDR1 KGHSH, CDR2 LQKENI. Trimming took 2 bases from V and 1 from J, leaving 23 bases between them. The CDR3 here is CASSPRDPGSGQSNTEAFF. Here the CDR3 DNA reads TGTGCCAGCTCACCAAGGGATCCAGGATCCGGACAGTCGAACACTGAAGCTTTCTTT.

This chain links TRBV4-3 with TRBJ1-2, with 7 bases fitting TRBD1. The trim removed 0 bases at V and 6 bases at J, leaving 10 bases unmatched. The CDR3 runs 16 residues. CDR1 and CDR2 from the germline V gene are LGHNA and YSLEER. The CDR3 loop is CASSQEIGGLGNGYTF. The CDR3 DNA sequence: TGCGCCAGCAGCCAAGAGATAGGGGGCCTAGGGAATGGCTACACCTTC.

The chain has TRBV19 and TRBJ1-6; 8 positions match TRBD1. CDR1 and CDR2 (germline): LNHDA, SQIVND (reference sequence). The V and J ends lost 10 bases and 9 bases, in that order; junction bases with no gene match: 8. The CDR3 runs 13 residues. For the CDR3, the DNA is TGTGCCACCACGACAGGGGCAAGTTCACCCCTCCACTTT. Translation gives CATTTGASSPLHF.

The J gene is TRBJ1-2, the V gene TRBV10-3; D remains ambiguous. Per germline, CDR1 ENHRY and CDR2 SYGVKD. Trimming removed 8 bases at V and 13 bases at J, with 20 bases between. The CDR3 covers 12 residues. The CDR3 is CAIHGQRHPPTF. The CDR3 DNA is TGTGCCATCCATGGTCAGCGGCATCCCCCCACCTTC.

V gene TRBV18 combines with J gene TRBJ2-7; 7 bases match TRBD2. The junction had 3 bases not matched to a gene; V was cut back by 5 bases and J by 2 bases. CDR3 length: 13 residues. Per germline, CDR1 KGHSH and CDR2 LQKENI. DNA for the CDR3: TGTGCCAGCTCAAGCGGGACTGCCTACGAGCAGTACTTC. This encodes CASSSGTAYEQYF.

The rearrangement uses TRBV19 and TRBJ2-4, with 8 positions matching TRBD2. Germline V gene sequence: CDR1 LNHDA, CDR2 SQIVND (reference sequence). CDR3 length equals 15 residues. V shed 1 base, J shed 6 bases, and the junction held 5 bases outside the gene matches. CDR3 sequence: CASSIAELAVNIQYF. The CDR3 region has the DNA TGTGCCAGTAGTATAGCCGAACTAGCGGTAAACATTCAGTACTTC.